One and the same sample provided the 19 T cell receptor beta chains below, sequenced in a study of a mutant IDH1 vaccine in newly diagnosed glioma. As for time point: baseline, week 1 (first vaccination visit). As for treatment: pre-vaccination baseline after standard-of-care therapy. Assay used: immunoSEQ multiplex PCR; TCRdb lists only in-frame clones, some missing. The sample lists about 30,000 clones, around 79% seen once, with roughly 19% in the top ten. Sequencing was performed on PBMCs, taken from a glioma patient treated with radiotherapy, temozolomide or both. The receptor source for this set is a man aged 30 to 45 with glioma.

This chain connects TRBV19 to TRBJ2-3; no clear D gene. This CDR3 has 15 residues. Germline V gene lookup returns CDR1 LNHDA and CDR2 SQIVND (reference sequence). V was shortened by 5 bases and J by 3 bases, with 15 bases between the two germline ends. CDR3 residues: CASSPSRGVTDTQYF. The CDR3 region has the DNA TGTGCCAGTAGTCCGTCTAGAGGCGTTACAGATACGCAGTATTTT.

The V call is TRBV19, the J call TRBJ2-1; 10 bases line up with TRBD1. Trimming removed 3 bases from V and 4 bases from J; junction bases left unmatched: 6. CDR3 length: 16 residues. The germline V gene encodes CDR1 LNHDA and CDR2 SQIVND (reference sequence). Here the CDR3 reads CASSMSRDRGYNEQFF. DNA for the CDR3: TGTGCCAGTAGTATGAGCAGGGACAGGGGTTACAATGAGCAGTTCTTC.

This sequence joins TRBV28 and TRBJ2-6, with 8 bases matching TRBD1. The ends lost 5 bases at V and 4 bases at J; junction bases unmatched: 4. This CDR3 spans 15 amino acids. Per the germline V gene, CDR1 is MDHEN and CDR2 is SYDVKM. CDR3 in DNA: TGTGCCAGCAGTCCGGACAGGGCAGGGGCCAACGTCCTGACTTTC. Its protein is CASSPDRAGANVLTF.

Written as DNA, the CDR3 is TGCAGCGTTCTGGGGACAGCCCAAGAGACCCAGTACTTC. Translating it yields CSVLGTAQETQYF. The rearrangement joins TRBV29-1 to TRBJ2-5, with 7 bases aligning to TRBD1. The V gene's germline CDR1 is SQVTM and CDR2 ANQGSEA. The V and J ends lost 5 bases and 1 base, in that order; junction bases with no gene match: 4. This CDR3 has 13 residues.

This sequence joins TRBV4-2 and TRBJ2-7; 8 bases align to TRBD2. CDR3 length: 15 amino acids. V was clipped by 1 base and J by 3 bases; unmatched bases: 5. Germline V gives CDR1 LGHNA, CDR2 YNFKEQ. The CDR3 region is CASSQVASGFYEQYF. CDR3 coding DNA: TGTGCCAGCAGCCAAGTGGCTAGCGGGTTCTACGAGCAGTACTTC.

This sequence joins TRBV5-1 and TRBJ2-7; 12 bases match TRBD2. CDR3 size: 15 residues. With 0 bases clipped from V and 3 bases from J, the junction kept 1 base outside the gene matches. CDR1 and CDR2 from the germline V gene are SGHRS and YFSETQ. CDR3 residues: CASSLGTSGNYEQYF. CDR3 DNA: TGCGCCAGCAGCTTGGGGACTAGCGGGAACTACGAGCAGTACTTC.

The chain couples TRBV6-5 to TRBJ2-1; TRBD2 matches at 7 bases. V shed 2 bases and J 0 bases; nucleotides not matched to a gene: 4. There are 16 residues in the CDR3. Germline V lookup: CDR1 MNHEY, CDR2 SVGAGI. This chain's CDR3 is CASSYMGGSSYNEQFF. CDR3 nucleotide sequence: TGTGCCAGCAGTTACATGGGCGGGAGCTCCTACAATGAGCAGTTCTTC.

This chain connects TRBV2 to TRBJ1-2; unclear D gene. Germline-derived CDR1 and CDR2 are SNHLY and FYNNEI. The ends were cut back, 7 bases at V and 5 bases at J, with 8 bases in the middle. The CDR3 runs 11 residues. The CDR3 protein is CASKVQYGYTF. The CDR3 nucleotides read TGTGCCAGCAAAGTGCAGTATGGCTACACCTTC.

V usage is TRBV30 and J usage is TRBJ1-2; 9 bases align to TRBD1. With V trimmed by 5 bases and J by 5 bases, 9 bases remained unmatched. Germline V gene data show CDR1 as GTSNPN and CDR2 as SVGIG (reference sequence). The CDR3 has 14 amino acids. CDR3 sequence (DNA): TGTGCCTGGGCCCCCGGGACAGGGACTTATGGCTACACCTTC. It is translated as CAWAPGTGTYGYTF.

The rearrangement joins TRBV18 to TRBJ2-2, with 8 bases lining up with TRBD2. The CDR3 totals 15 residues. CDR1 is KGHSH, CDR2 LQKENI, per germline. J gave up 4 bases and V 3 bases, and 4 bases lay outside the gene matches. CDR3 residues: CASSPVTSGTGELFF. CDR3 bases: TGTGCCAGCTCACCGGTTACTAGCGGCACCGGGGAGCTGTTTTTT.

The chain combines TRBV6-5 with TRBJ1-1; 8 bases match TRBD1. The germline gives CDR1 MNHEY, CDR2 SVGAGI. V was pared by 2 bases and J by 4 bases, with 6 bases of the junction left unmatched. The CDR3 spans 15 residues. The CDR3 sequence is CASSYRTGLVTEAFF. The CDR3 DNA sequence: TGTGCCAGCAGTTACCGGACAGGGTTGGTCACTGAAGCTTTCTTT.

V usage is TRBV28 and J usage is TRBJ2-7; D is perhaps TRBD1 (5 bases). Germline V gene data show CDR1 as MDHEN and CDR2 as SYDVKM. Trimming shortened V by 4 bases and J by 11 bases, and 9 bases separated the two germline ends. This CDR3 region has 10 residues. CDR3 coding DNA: TGTGCCAGCAGTTCGACAGTTGAGTACTTC. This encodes CASSSTVEYF.

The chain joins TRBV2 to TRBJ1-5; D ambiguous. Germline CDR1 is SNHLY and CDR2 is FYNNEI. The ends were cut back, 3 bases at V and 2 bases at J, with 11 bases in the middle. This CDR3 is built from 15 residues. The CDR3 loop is CASSDQGNGNQPQHF. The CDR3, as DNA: TGTGCCAGCAGTGATCAAGGGAATGGCAATCAGCCCCAGCATTTT. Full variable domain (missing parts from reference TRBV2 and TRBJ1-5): EPEVTQTPSHQVTQMGQEVILRCVPISNHLYFYWYRQILGQKVEFLVSFYNNEISEKSEIFDDQFSVERPDGSNFTLKIRSTKLEDSAMYFCASSDQGNGNQPQHFGDGTRLSIL.

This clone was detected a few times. CDR3 in amino acids: CASTGRGQGARNTEAFF. CDR3 DNA: TGCGCCAGCACTGGCCGAGGACAGGGGGCTCGTAACACTGAAGCTTTCTTT. The rearrangement links TRBV10-2 to TRBJ1-1; 11 bases are a match to TRBD1. The CDR3 contains 17 residues. Per the germline V gene, CDR1 is WSHSY and CDR2 is SAAADI. V was clipped by 7 bases and J by 2 bases; unmatched bases: 12.

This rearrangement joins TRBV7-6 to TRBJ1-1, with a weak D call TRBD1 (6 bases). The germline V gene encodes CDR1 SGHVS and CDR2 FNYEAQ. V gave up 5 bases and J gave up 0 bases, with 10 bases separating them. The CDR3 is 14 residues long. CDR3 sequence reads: CASSRGGMNTEAFF. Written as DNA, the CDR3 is TGTGCCAGCAGCCGAGGGGGGATGAACACTGAAGCTTTCTTT.

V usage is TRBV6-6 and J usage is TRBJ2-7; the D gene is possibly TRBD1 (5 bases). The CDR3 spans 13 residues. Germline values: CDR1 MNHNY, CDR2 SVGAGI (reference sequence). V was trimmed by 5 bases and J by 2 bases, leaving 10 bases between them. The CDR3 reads CASSKDTAYEQYF. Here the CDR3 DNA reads TGTGCCAGCAGTAAGGACACGGCCTACGAGCAGTACTTC.

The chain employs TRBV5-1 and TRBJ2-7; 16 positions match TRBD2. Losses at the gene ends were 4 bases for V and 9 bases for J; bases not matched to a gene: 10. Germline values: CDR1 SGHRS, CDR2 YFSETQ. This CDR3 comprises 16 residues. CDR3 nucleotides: TGCGCCAGCAGCATAGAAGGGACTAGCGGGAGGGTGCCGCAGTACTTC. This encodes CASSIEGTSGRVPQYF.

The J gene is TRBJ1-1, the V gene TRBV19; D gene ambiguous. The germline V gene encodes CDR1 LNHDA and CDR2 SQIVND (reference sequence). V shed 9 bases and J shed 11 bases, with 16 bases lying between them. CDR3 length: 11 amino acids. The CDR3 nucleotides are TGTGCCAGCCGCCGCCAGGCAGCGGCTTTCTTT. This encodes CASRRQAAAFF.

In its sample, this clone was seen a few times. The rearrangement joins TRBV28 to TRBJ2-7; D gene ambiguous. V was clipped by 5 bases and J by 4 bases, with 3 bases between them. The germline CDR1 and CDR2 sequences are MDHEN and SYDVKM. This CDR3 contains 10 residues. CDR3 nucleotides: TGTGCCAGCAGTGATTACGAGCAGTACTTC. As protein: CASSDYEQYF. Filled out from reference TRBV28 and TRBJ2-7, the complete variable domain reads DVKVTQSSRYLVKRTGEKVFLECVQDMDHENMFWYRQDPGLGLRLIYFSYDVKMKEKGDIPEGYSVSREKKERFSLILESASTNQTSMYLCASSDYEQYFGPGTRLTVT.